Only one count was recorded for the clone carrying this TCR beta chain. This sample is part of a study of T cell changes during pregnancy in multiple sclerosis. With 8 bases clipped from V and 2 bases from J, the junction kept 8 bases outside the gene matches. Germline V lookup: CDR1 MNHNS, CDR2 SASEGT. There are 15 residues in the CDR3. TCRdb's copy holds only in-frame clones and misses some; the assay was immunoSEQ multiplex PCR. The data contain 100,000 or so clones, roughly 92% of them singletons. The source was peripheral blood, collected in the second trimester of pregnancy. This chain uses TRBV6-1 with TRBJ2-7; TRBD2 agrees at 11 bases. The receptor was derived from a female donor with multiple sclerosis, enrolled in a pregnancy study. CDR3 DNA sequence: TGTGCCAGCGCCCGATTTAGCGGGAGGGCCTACGAGCAGTACTTC. Protein sequence: CASARFSGRAYEQYF.